The text below deals with one T cell receptor beta chain. Its specificity is not known. TCRdb re-analysed the 5' RACE reads in MiXCR, keeping a single row per CDR3 protein. The sample yields 650,000 to 800,000 distinct CDR3 sequences, around 17% seen once. V shed 4 bases and J shed 5 bases, with 16 bases lying between them. This CDR3 contains 14 residues. Germline loops: CDR1 SGHRS, CDR2 YFSETQ. The sample belongs to a study of CD8 T cells in ankylosing spondylitis. Study outcomes and limitations: As for the disease-linked clones, they showed a CD8+ phenotype and occurred at relatively low frequencies in peripheral blood. Matched ankylosing spondylitis synovial fluid reportedly showed significant enrichment of disease-linked clones. What seemed typical of ankylosing spondylitis blood was a TCR beta motif built from roughly eight highly homologous variants.

Sequencing was done on a sample of blood, either unsorted or a sorted T cell fraction (not recorded which). V is TRBV5-1 and J is TRBJ2-7; D is unresolved. The sequence was obtained from a male donor with ankylosing spondylitis. The CDR3 sequence is CASSPDWGKDEQYF. The CDR3 DNA follows: TGCGCCAGCAGCCCCGACTGGGGAAAAGACGAGCAGTACTTC.